Following are 14 T cell receptor beta chains from one sample sequenced in a study of shared T cell receptors in the human thymus (dated by TCRdb to the early 2020s). Receptors were amplified or captured by the immunoSEQ multiplex PCR assay. Sourced from immuneACCESS, this table was stored by TCRdb with only in-frame sequences that have V and J called. A share of the clones is absent; for the studies checked, an unresolved V gene accounts for under half, and the remainder has no known explanation. Counted in this sample were hundreds of thousands of clones; approximately 78% of them appeared once. The top ten clonotypes cover more than 0.01% of the sample. The same data also went into a second study, on human thymus T cells.

Sequenced: thymocytes. These receptors were collected from a boy in the first two years of life with a congenital heart defect. Donor details come from another sample of the same person, matched by shared clones.

V is TRBV30 and J is TRBJ1-5; 9 nucleotides match TRBD1. Germline V gene lookup returns CDR1 GTSNPN and CDR2 SVGIG (reference sequence). The length of the CDR3 is 14 residues. Unmatched junction bases numbered 5, after V lost 3 bases and J lost 5 bases. The CDR3, as DNA: TGTGCCTGGAGGGGGACAGGGTCACATCAGCCCCAGCATTTT. Amino acids: CAWRGTGSHQPQHF.

V gene TRBV30 combines with J gene TRBJ2-3; the match to TRBD2 covers 9 bases. V was pared by 3 bases and J by 4 bases, with 14 bases of the junction left unmatched. The CDR3 runs to 17 residues. Per the germline V gene, CDR1 is GTSNPN and CDR2 is SVGIG (reference sequence). The CDR3 DNA reads TGTGCCTGGAGAGAAGCTCCGCGGGAGGGCCCTCCAGATACGCAGTATTTT. Translation gives CAWREAPREGPPDTQYF.

The chain links TRBV4-3 to TRBJ2-2; perhaps TRBD2 as D (6 bases). The ends were cut back, 4 bases at V and 2 bases at J, with 8 bases in the middle. Germline V gene sequence: CDR1 LGHNA, CDR2 YSLEER. The CDR3 has 14 residues. CDR3 amino acids: CASSRRENTGELFF. Here the CDR3 DNA reads TGCGCCAGCAGCCGGAGGGAAAACACCGGGGAGCTGTTTTTT.

This rearrangement joins TRBV6-1 to TRBJ1-4; D is unclear. CDR1 and CDR2 from the germline V gene are MNHNS and SASEGT. The CDR3 runs to 13 residues. Trimming shortened V by 8 bases and J by 5 bases, and 12 bases separated the two germline ends. The CDR3, as DNA: TGTGCCAGCTCCTTACAGATCAATGAAAAACTGTTTTTT. Its translation: CASSLQINEKLFF.

The chain carries TRBV2 and TRBJ2-1; possible D gene TRBD2, 5 bases. Germline V gene sequence: CDR1 SNHLY, CDR2 FYNNEI. V gave up 6 bases and J gave up 5 bases, with 11 bases separating them. The CDR3 is 13 amino acids. CDR3 protein: CASRGTRNNEQFF. In DNA form, the CDR3 reads TGTGCCAGCAGGGGAACTAGGAACAATGAGCAGTTCTTC.

Of note for this clone: One end of the junction is discordant with germline, which a read error may explain. V is TRBV10-3 and J is TRBJ2-7, with D perhaps TRBD2 (5 bases). CDR1 is ENHRY and CDR2 is SYGVKD in the germline V gene. CDR3 length: 19 amino acids. The CDR3 DNA sequence: TGTGCCATCAGTGAATCCCCGCGCCCTGAGGGCCCAAGATCCTCCGAGCAGTACTTC. This translates into CAISESPRPEGPRSSEQYF.

This chain uses TRBV4-3 with TRBJ2-3, with TRBD2 matching over 10 bases. V shed 1 base, J shed 7 bases, and the junction held 8 bases outside the gene matches. CDR1 is LGHNA, CDR2 YSLEER, per germline. This CDR3 has 16 amino acids. The CDR3: CASSQVGLADRYTQYF. The CDR3 DNA reads TGCGCCAGCAGCCAAGTTGGACTAGCGGATCGCTATACGCAGTATTTT.

This clone has a single count. The chain combines TRBV5-6 with TRBJ1-5; D not certain. CDR3 length: 15 residues. V dropped 4 bases and J dropped 6 bases, with 17 bases sitting between them. The germline V gene has CDR1 SGHDT and CDR2 YYEEEE. CDR3 DNA: TGTGCCAGCAGCCGGAGGAGCGACCAAGCTCAGCCCCAGCATTTT. Translating gives CASSRRSDQAQPQHF.

This clone has a handful of counts. The gene calls are TRBV10-1 and TRBJ2-3; TRBD2 matches 10 bases. V lost 6 bases, J lost 5 bases, and 2 bases stayed unmatched. The CDR3 covers 13 residues. CDR1 is WNHNN and CDR2 is SYGVQD in the germline V gene (reference sequence). CDR3 protein: CASSPSGGDTQYF. CDR3 nucleotides: TGCGCCAGCAGCCCTAGCGGGGGAGATACGCAGTATTTT.

This clone was seen a handful of times. This sequence joins TRBV25-1 and TRBJ2-5, with 9 bases fitting TRBD1. The trim removed 5 bases at V and 5 bases at J, leaving 12 bases unmatched. The CDR3 has 16 residues. Germline V lookup: CDR1 MGHDK, CDR2 SYGVNS. The CDR3 is CASSKKGDRDIETQYF. In DNA form, the CDR3 reads TGTGCCAGCAGTAAAAAGGGGGACAGGGATATCGAGACCCAGTACTTC.

This chain uses TRBV30 with TRBJ2-7; 9 bases line up with TRBD1. The CDR3 is 15 residues long. V was clipped by 0 bases and J by 5 bases; unmatched bases: 8. Germline CDR1 and CDR2: GTSNPN and SVGIG (reference sequence). Here the CDR3 DNA reads TGTGCCTGGAGTGTACGGCAACAGGGGGCCAACGAGCAGTACTTC. Translating it yields CAWSVRQQGANEQYF.

The V and J genes are TRBV7-9 and TRBJ2-5; 13 bases are a match to TRBD2. CDR1 SEHNR and CDR2 FQNEAQ come from the germline V gene (reference sequence). This CDR3 spans 18 amino acids. The ends lost 5 bases at V and 5 bases at J; junction bases unmatched: 14. DNA for the CDR3: TGTGCCAGCAGCGCCAGAGTCGGACTAGCGGGAGTCCGTGAGACCCAGTACTTC. Protein sequence: CASSARVGLAGVRETQYF.

The CDR3, as DNA: TGTGCCACCAGCAGGATGCCGGGGAGTGGCGAGCAGTACTTC. Protein: CATSRMPGSGEQYF. The chain uses TRBV15 and TRBJ2-7; D is perhaps TRBD2 (5 bases). This CDR3 has 14 residues. Germline V gives CDR1 LNHNV, CDR2 YYDKDF (reference sequence). The germline V and J ends were trimmed by 3 bases and 6 bases, with 15 bases remaining between them.

The chain employs TRBV6-1 and TRBJ1-3; 7 nucleotides agree with TRBD1. The CDR3 runs to 16 residues. CDR1 is MNHNS, CDR2 SASEGT, per germline. V was clipped by 2 bases and J by 1 base; unmatched bases: 5. CDR3 residues: CASSEMGRGSGNTIYF. CDR3 bases: TGTGCCAGCAGTGAAATGGGCAGGGGGTCTGGAAACACCATATATTTT.